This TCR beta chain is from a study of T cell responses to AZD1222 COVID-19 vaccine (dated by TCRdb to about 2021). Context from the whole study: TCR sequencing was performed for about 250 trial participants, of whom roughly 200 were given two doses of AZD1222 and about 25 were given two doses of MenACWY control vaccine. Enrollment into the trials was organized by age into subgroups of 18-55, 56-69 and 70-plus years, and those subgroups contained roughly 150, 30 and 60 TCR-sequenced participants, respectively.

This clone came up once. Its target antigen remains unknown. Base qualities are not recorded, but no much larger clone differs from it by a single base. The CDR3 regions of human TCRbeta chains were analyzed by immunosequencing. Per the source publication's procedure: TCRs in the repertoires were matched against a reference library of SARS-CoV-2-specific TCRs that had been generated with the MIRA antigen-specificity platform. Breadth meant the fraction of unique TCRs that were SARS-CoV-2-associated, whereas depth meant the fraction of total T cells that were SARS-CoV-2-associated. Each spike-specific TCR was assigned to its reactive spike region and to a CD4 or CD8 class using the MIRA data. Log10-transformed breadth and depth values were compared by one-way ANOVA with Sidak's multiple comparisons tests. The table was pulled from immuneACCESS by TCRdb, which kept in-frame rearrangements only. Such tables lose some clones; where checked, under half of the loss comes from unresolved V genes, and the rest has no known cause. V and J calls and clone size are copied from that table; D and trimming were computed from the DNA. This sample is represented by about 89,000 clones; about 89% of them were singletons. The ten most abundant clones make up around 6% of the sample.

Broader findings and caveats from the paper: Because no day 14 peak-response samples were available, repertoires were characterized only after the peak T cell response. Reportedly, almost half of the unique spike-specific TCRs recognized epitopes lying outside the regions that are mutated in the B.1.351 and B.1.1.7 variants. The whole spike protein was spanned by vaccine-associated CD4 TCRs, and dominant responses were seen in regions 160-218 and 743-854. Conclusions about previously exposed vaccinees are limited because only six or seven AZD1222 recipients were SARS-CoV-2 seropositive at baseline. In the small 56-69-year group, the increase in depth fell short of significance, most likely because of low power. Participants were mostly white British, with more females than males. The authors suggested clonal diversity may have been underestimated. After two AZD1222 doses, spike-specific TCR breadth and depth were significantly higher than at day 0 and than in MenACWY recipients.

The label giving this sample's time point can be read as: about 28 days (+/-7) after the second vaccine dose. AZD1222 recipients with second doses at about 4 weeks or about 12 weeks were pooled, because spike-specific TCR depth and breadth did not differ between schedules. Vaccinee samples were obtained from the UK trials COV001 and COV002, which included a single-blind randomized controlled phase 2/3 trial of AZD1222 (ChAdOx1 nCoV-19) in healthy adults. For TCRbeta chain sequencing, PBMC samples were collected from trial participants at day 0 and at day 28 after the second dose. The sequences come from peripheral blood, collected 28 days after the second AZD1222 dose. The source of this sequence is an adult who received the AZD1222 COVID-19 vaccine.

The DNA reads as follows: TGTGCCTGGATCGAGGGCTACACCTTC. The encoded protein is CAWIEGYTF. The chain was built from TRBV30 and TRBJ1-2, with the identity of the D gene unclear. V is shortened by 4 bases, J by 8 bases, and the region joining them spans 5 bases. From cysteine to phenylalanine, the CDR3 is 9 amino acids long. This entry keeps only the CDR3 DNA: 27 bases, framed from base 1. The germline V gene (reference sequence) specifies GTSNPN as CDR1 and SVGIG as CDR2.